This T cell receptor beta chain was sequenced during a study of T cell repertoires in cytomegalovirus infection (dated by TCRdb to between 2017 and 2020). A note on the overall study: Alongside well-studied HLA-B-restricted epitopes, the peptide stimulations were aimed at recently identified HLA-C-restricted CMV epitopes, whose presentation resists viral immunomodulation. The HLA type of each donor mattered for the analysis, because public TCR beta signatures pointed to carriage of CMV infection along with the matching HLA type. The investigation overall reported the following: In both this cohort and an independent roughly 330-donor cohort, the cumulative frequency of public TCR beta family members distinguished carriers of CMV infection plus the relevant HLA type. The ex vivo response was dominated by HLA-C-restricted CMV-specific TCR beta clonotypes, and the single most frequent clonotype in two of eight donors was supplied by these HLA-C-restricted clonotypes.

The germline ends are 12 bases apart after V is trimmed by 4 bases and J by 2 bases. CDR1 and CDR2 (MNHNY, SVGAGI) derive from the germline V gene (reference sequence). There are 15 amino acids in the CDR3, from cysteine to phenylalanine inclusive. CDR3 DNA is the only sequence kept; it has 45 bases, read in frame from the first base. The sample's treatment or condition label, in plain terms: in vitro stimulation with specific CMV peptide epitopes to enrich CMV-specific T cells. These reads were obtained on an Illumina HiSeq 1500. TCRdb passed the public sequencing reads through fastp at Q25 and MiXCR, retaining productive beta sequences. All rows with the same CDR3 protein become a single entry with the most common DNA and genes. Within this sample are 800,000 to 950,000 distinct CDR3 sequences, with 32% of them counted one time only. The top ten clonotypes cover roughly 12% of the sample. This clonotype was observed once. It lacks a known antigen. One base away there is no much larger clone; base qualities are not given. One read is thin evidence.

Here the chain combines TRBV6-6 and TRBJ1-5, with no D gene named confidently. The receptor comes from a human donor in good health (CMV status not recorded). Some clones in this sample may be carry-over from other donors' samples. The material was cultured CD8+ T cells from PBMCs, obtained from culture after CMV antigen stimulation. The sequenced DNA: TGTGCCAGCAGTTCCCTGAGTCAAGGCAATCAGCCCCAGCATTTT. This yields the protein CASSSLSQGNQPQHF.